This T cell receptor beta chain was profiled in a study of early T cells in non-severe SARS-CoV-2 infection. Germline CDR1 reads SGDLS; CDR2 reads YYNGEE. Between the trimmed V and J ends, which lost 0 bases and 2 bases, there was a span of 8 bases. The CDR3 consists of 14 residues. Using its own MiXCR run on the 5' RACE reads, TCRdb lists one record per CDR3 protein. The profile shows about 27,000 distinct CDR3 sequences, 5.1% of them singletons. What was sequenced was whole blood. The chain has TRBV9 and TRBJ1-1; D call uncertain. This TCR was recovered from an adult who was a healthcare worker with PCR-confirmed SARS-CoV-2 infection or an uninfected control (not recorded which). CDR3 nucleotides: TGTGCCAGCAGCGTAGGGGGATTTAACACTGAAGCTTTCTTT. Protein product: CASSVGGFNTEAFF. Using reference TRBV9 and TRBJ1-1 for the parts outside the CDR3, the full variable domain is DSGVTQTPKHLITATGQRVTLRCSPRSGDLSVYWYQQSLDQGLQFLIQYYNGEERAKGNILERFSAQQFPDLHSELNLSSLELGDSALYFCASSVGGFNTEAFFGQGTRLTVV.